This T cell receptor beta chain was documented in a study of control samples from healthy donors and cancer patients. V gave up 6 bases and J gave up 6 bases; unmatched junction bases: 9. Germline V gene lookup returns CDR1 MNHEY and CDR2 SMNVEV (reference sequence). There are 14 residues in the CDR3. Clones were sequenced by immunoSEQ multiplex PCR, and TCRdb holds only the in-frame ones, with some missing. Of 40,000 to 50,000 clones in the sample, roughly 94% are singletons; the top ten hold 24%. This clone was seen once. The gene calls are TRBV27 and TRBJ2-7; 9 bases align to TRBD2. The source is a man aged 55 to 69 in good health. The sequencing sample was made of blood. DNA of the CDR3: TGTGCCAGCAGATTAGCGGGAGCCGGGCCCGAGCAGTACTTC. It codes for CASRLAGAGPEQYF.